This T cell receptor beta chain is drawn from a study of blood T cell repertoires in COVID-19. Only one count was recorded for this clone. Assay used: immunoSEQ multiplex PCR; TCRdb lists only in-frame clones, some missing. The table records tens of thousands of clones, about 87% of them present only once. The CDR3 contains 14 residues. Germline V CDR1 and CDR2: SGHRS, YFSETQ. With 4 bases removed from V and 4 bases from J, the gap between germline ends came to 14 bases. This sequence was found in a man older than 75 with acute or convalescent COVID-19. The sample was peripheral blood. This sequence joins TRBV5-1 and TRBJ1-1, with a possible D match to TRBD1 (5 bases). The CDR3: CASSPLRGSTEAFF. CDR3 in DNA: TGCGCCAGCAGCCCCCTTAGGGGTTCCACTGAAGCTTTCTTT.